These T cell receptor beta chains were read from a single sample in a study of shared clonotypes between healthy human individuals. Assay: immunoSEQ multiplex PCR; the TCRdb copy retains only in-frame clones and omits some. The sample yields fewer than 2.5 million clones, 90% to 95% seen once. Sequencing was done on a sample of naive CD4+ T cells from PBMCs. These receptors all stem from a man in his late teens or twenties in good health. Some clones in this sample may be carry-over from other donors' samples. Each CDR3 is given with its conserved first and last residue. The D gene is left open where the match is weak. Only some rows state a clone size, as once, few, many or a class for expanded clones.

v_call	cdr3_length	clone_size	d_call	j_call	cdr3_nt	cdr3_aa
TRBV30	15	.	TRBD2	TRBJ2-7	TGTGCCTGGAGCACGAGCGGGAGGGCCTTGGACGAGCAGTACTTC	CAWSTSGRALDEQYF
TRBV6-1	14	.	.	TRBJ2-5	TGTGCCAGCAGTGAACGGGGCAGGGGAGAGACCCAGTACTTC	CASSERGRGETQYF
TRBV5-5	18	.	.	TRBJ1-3	TGTGCCAGCAGCTTTAAGGTCCAATCCGTAGGACAAGGGGACACCATATATTTT	CASSFKVQSVGQGDTIYF
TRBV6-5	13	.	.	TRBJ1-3	TGTGCCAGTGAGGCAGCAAGCGGAAACACCATATATTTT	CASEAASGNTIYF
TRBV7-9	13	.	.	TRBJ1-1	TGTGCCAGCAGCTTAGCGGGCCCCGAGGGAGCTTTCTTT	CASSLAGPEGAFF
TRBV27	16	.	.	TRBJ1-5	TGTGCCAGCAGCCCTACCCCCCCAGGGTCCAATCAGCCCCAGCATTTT	CASSPTPPGSNQPQHF
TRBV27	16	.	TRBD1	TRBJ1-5	TGTGCCAGCAGTTTAAGGGCAGGACAGGGACAGGGGCCCCAGCATTTT	CASSLRAGQGQGPQHF
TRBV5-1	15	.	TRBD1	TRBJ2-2	TGCGCCAGCAGCTCGGACAGGCCTAACTCCGGGGAGCTGTTTTTT	CASSSDRPNSGELFF
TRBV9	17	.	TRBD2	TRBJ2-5	TGTGCCAGCAGCGTAGATCCTAGCGGGAGGGCCGGCCAGAAGCAGTACTTC	CASSVDPSGRAGQKQYF
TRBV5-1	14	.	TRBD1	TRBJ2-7	TGCGCCAGCACGGGTACGACAGGGGTAGACGAGCAGTACTTC	CASTGTTGVDEQYF
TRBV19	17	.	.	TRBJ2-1	TGTGCCAGTAGAGGACTAGACGCGGAGAGGGGGTACAATGAGCAGTTCTTC	CASRGLDAERGYNEQFF
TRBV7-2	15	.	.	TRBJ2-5	TGTGCCAGCAGCTTGGACCCGGGCCCCGCGGAGACCCAGTACTTC	CASSLDPGPAETQYF
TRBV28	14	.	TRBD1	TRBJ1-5	TGTGCCAGCAGCCTGGGACAGGGCAATCAGCCCCAGCATTTT	CASSLGQGNQPQHF
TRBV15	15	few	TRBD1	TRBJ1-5	TGTGCCACCAGCACCCGACAGGGTGCCAATCAGCCCCAGCATTTT	CATSTRQGANQPQHF
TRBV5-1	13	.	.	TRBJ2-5	TGCGCCAGCAGCTTGTGGTCCCAAGAGACCCAGTACTTC	CASSLWSQETQYF
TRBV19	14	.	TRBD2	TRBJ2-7	TGTGCCAGTATCCCACTAGCGGGAGACTGCGAGCAGTACTTC	CASIPLAGDCEQYF
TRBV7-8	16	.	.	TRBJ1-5	TGTGCCAGCAGCTTAGCGCGTTGGGTTAGCAATCAGCCCCAGCATTTT	CASSLARWVSNQPQHF
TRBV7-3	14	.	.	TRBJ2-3	TGTGCCAGCAGCTTAACCGGGGGCACCGATACGCAGTATTTT	CASSLTGGTDTQYF
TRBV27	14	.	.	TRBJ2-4	TGTGCCAGCAGCCCCCTCCCCGGGTGGAACATTCAGTACTTC	CASSPLPGWNIQYF
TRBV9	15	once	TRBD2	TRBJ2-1	TGTGCCAGCAGCCCTGGGAGGGCAAACTACAATGAGCAGTTCTTC	CASSPGRANYNEQFF
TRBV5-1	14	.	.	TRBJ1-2	TGCGCCAGCAGCTTGACAGAATCTAACTATGGCTACACCTTC	CASSLTESNYGYTF
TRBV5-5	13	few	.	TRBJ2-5	TGTGCCAGCAGCCCCGTGTGGGAAGAGACCCAGTACTTC	CASSPVWEETQYF
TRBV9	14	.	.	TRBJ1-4	TGTGCCAGCAGCGTGGGGACACTCTCTGAAAAACTGTTTTTT	CASSVGTLSEKLFF
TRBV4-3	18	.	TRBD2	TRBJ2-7	TGCGCCAGCAGCCGCCCTAGTCCCCTTACTAGCGGGTGCTACGAGCAGTACTTC	CASSRPSPLTSGCYEQYF
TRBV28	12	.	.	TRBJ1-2	TGTGCCAGCAGTTCGGGGGGCCGTCGCTACACCTTC	CASSSGGRRYTF
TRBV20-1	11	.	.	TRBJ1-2	TGCAGTGCTAGGAGCCCGGGGGAATCCACCTTC	CSARSPGESTF
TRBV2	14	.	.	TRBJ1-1	TGTGCCAGCAGCGTGACCGGGGTCAGCACTGAAGCTTTCTTT	CASSVTGVSTEAFF
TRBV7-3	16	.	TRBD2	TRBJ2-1	TGTGCCAGCAGCTTAATGCGCCCCACTAGCGGCAATGAGCAGTTCTTC	CASSLMRPTSGNEQFF
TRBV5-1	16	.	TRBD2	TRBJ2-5	TGCGCCAGCAGCTTGGGACTAGCGGGAGGGCCGGAGACCCAGTACTTC	CASSLGLAGGPETQYF
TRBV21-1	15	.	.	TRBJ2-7	TGTGCCAGCAGCAAGGGACAGCCTTCAAGTTGGGTGCAGTACTTC	CASSKGQPSSWVQYF
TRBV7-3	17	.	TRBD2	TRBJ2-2	TGTGCCAGCAGCCCGGCCGGGGGGACCCAGAACACCGGGGAGCTGTTTTTT	CASSPAGGTQNTGELFF
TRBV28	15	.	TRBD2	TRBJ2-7	TGTGCCAGCAGTTTATTGGGCGGACTAGCGGGAAGGCAGTACTTC	CASSLLGGLAGRQYF
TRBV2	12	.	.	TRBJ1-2	TGTGCCAGCAGGCTAACCGGATATGGCTACACCTTC	CASRLTGYGYTF
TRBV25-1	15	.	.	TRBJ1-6	TGTGCCAGCAGTGGTGCGTTGGGGGTCAATTCACCCCTCCACTTT	CASSGALGVNSPLHF
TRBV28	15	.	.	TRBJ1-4	TGTGCCAGCAGTTTTCCGGGCCAGGGCGCTGAAAAACTGTTTTTT	CASSFPGQGAEKLFF
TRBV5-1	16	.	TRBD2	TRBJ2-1	TGCGCCAGCAGCATGGGACTAGCGAGCTCCTACAATGAGCAGTTCTTC	CASSMGLASSYNEQFF
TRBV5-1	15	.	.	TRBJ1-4	TGCGCCAGCAGCTTGATGTTGGGGGCATCGGAAAAACTGTTTTTT	CASSLMLGASEKLFF
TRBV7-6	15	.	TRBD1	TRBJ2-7	TGTGCCAGCAGCTCAGAGCTAGACAGGGGGGCCGAGCAGTACTTC	CASSSELDRGAEQYF
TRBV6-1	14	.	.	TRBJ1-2	TGTGCCAGCAGTGAGGGGGAATGGAGCTATGGCTACACCTTC	CASSEGEWSYGYTF
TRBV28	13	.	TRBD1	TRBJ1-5	TGTGCCAGCAGTTCAGGGGGCCCCTCGCCCCAGCATTTT	CASSSGGPSPQHF
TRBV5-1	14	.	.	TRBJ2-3	TGCGCCAGCAGCCGCGACAGGCCCACAGATACGCAGTATTTT	CASSRDRPTDTQYF
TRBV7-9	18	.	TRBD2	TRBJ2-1	TGTGCCAGCAGCTTATGGCGGGGTTGGCTAGCGGGAGACAATGAGCAGTTCTTC	CASSLWRGWLAGDNEQFF
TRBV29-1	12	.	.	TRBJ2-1	TGCAGCGTTGAACAGGGGGGCAATGAGCAGTTCTTC	CSVEQGGNEQFF
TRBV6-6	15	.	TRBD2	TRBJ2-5	TGTGCCAGCAGTTACTCGAGTCTAGCGGGAGAGACCCAGTACTTC	CASSYSSLAGETQYF
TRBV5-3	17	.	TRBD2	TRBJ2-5	TGTGCCAGAAGCCAGGATTGGAGGACTAGCGGGGGCGAGACCCAGTACTTC	CARSQDWRTSGGETQYF
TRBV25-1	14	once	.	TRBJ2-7	TGTGCCAGCAGTGCAAGAACAGGGATCGACGAGCAGTACTTC	CASSARTGIDEQYF
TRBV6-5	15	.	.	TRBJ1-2	TGTGCCAGCAGTTACCGGGCGACAGGCAACTATGGCTACACCTTC	CASSYRATGNYGYTF
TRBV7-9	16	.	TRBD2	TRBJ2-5	TGTGCCAGCAGCCATGCCCCCGGGAGGGCCGGGGAGACCCAGTACTTC	CASSHAPGRAGETQYF
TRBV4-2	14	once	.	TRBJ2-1	TGTGCCAGCAGCCAGCATAGCGGTTCCGATGAGCAGTTCTTC	CASSQHSGSDEQFF
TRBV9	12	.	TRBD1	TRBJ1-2	TGTGCCAGCAGCGTAACAGGGGGTGGCTACACCTTC	CASSVTGGGYTF